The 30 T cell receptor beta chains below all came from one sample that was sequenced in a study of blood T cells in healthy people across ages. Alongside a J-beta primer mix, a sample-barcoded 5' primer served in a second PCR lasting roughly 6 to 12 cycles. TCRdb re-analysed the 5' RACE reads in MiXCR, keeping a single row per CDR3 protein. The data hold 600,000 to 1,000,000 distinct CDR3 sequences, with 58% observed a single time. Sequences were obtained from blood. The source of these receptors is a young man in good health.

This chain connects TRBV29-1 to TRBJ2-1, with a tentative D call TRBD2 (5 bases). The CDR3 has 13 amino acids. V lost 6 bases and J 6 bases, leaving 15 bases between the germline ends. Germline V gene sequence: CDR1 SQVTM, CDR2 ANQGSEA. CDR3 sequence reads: CSVGLLEGNEQFF. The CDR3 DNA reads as TGCAGCGTCGGACTCTTGGAAGGCAATGAGCAGTTCTTC.

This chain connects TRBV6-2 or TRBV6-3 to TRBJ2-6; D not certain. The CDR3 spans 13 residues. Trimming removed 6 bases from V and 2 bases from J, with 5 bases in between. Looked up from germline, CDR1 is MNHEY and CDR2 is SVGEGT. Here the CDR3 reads CASRRPGANVLTF. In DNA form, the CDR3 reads TGTGCCAGCAGAAGACCTGGGGCCAACGTCCTGACTTTC.

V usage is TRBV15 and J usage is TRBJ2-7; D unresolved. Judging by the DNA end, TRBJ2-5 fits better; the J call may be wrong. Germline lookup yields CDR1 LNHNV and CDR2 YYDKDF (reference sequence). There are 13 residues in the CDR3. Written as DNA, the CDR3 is TGTGCCACCAGCAGAGATAATCGAGAGACCCAGTACTTC. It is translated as CATSRDNRETQYF.

Here the CDR3 reads CASSANLLGQGVSGANVLTF. The CDR3 DNA sequence: TGTGCCAGCAGTGCAAACCTCTTAGGACAGGGAGTCTCTGGGGCCAACGTCCTGACTTTC. The rearrangement joins TRBV25-1 to TRBJ2-6, with TRBD1 matching over 8 bases. The CDR3 consists of 20 residues. Germline assignment: CDR1 MGHDK and CDR2 SYGVNS. Trimming took 4 bases from V and 0 from J; bases not matched to a gene: 14.

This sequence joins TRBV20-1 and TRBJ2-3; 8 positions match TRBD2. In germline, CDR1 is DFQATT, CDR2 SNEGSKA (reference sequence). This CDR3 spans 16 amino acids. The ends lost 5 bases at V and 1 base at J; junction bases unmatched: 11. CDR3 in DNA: TGCAGTGCTGGGACCGGGAGGGACGGGCGCACAGATACGCAGTATTTT. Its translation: CSAGTGRDGRTDTQYF.

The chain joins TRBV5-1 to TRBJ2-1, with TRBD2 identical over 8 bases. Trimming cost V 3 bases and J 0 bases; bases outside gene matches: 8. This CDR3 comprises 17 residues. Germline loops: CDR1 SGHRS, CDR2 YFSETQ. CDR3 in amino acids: CASSSMGGRSSYNEQFF. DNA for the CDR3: TGCGCCAGCAGCTCGATGGGCGGGAGGAGCTCCTACAATGAGCAGTTCTTC.

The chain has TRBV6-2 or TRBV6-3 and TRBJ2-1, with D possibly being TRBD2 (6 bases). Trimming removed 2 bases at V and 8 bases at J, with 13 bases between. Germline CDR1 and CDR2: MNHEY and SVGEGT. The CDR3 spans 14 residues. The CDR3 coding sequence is TGTGCCAGCAGTTACGCGGGACGTCGGTATGAGCAGTTCTTC. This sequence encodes CASSYAGRRYEQFF.

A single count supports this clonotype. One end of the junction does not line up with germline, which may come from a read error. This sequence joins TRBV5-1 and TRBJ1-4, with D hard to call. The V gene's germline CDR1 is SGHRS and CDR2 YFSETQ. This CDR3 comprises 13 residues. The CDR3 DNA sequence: TGCGCCTGCAGCGATGCAACTAATGAAAAACTGTTTTTT. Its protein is CACSDATNEKLFF.

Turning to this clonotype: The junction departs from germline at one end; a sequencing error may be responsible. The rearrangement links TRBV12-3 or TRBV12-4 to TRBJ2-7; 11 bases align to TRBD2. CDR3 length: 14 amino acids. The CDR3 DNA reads TGTGCCAGCAGTGTAGCGGGGGGGAACTACGAGCAGTACTTC. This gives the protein CASSVAGGNYEQYF.

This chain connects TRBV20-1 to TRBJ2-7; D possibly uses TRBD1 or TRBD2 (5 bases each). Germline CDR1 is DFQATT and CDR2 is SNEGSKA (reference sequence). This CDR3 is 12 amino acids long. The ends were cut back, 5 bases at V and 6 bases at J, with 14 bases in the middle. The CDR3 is CSAPVNGTEQYF. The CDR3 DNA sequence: TGCAGTGCTCCCGTTAATGGGACCGAGCAGTACTTC.

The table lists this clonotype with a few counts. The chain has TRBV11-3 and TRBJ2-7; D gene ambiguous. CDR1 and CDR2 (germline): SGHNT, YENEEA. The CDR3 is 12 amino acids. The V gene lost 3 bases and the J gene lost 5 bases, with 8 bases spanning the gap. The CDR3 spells CASSFRTDEQYF. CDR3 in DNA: TGTGCCAGCAGCTTTAGAACTGACGAGCAGTACTTC.

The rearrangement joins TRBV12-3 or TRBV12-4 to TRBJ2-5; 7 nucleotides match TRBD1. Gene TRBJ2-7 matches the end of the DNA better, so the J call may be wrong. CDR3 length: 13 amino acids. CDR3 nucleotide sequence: TGTGCCAGCAGCCCGACAGGGTTCTACGAGCAGTACTTC. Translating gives CASSPTGFYEQYF.

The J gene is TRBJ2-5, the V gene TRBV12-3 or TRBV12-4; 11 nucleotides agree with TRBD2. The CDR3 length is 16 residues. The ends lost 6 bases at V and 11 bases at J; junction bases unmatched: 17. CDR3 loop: CASRQNSGRDGDEQYF. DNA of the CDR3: TGTGCCAGCAGACAGAATAGCGGGAGGGATGGGGATGAGCAGTACTTC.

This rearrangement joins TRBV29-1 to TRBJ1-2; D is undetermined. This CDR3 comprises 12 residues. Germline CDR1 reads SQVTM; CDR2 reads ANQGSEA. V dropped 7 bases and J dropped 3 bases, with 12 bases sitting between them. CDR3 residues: CSAAGSDYGYTF. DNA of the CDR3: TGCAGCGCCGCCGGGAGCGACTATGGCTACACCTTC.

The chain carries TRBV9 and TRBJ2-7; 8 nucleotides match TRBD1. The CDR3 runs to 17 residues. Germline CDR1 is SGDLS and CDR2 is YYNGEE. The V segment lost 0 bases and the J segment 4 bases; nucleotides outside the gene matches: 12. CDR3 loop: CASSVGAGGKNLYEQYF. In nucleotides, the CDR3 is TGTGCCAGCAGCGTAGGGGCAGGGGGCAAGAATCTTTACGAGCAGTACTTC.

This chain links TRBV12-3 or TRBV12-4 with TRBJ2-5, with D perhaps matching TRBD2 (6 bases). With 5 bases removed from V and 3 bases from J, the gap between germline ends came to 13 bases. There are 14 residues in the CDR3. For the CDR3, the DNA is TGTGCCAGCAGTCCAATATCGGGGGAAGAGACCCAGTACTTC. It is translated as CASSPISGEETQYF.

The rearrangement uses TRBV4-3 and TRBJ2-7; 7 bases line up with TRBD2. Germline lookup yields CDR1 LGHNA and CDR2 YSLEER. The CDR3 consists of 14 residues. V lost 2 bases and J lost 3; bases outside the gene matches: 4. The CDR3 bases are TGCGCCAGCAGCCAAATGCAGCGGGGCTACGAGCAGTACTTC. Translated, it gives CASSQMQRGYEQYF.

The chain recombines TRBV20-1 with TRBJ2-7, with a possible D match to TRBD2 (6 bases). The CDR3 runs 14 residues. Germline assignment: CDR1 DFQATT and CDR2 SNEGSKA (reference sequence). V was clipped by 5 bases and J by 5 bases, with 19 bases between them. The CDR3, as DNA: TGCAGTGCTGGGAGGTCTCTCGAGATTGACGAGCAGTACTTC. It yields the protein CSAGRSLEIDEQYF.

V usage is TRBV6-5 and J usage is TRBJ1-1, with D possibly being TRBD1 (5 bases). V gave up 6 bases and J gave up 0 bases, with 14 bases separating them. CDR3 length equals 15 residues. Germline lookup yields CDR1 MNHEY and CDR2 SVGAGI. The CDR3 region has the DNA TGTGCCAGCAGCCCCGGTGGGACGCTGAACACTGAAGCTTTCTTT. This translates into CASSPGGTLNTEAFF.

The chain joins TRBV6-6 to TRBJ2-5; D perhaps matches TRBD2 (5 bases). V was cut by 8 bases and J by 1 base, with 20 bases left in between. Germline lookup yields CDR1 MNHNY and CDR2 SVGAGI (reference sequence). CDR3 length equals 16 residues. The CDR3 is CASSRKGREGQETQYF. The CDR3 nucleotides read TGTGCCAGCTCCCGGAAGGGTCGAGAGGGCCAAGAGACCCAGTACTTC.

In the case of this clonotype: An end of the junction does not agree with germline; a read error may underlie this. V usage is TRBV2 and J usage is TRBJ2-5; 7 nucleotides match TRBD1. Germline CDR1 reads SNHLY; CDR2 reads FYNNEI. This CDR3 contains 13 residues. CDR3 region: CASRLTGTETQYF. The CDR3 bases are TGCGCCAGCAGGTTGACAGGGACGGAGACCCAGTACTTC.

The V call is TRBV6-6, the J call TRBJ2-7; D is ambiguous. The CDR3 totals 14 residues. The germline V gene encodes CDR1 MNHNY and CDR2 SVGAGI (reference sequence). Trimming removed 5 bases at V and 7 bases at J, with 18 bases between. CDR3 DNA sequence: TGTGCCAGCAGTCCGGACGGATCTAGTCGAGAGCAGTACTTC. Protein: CASSPDGSSREQYF.

In DNA, the CDR3 is TGTGCCAGCAGTCCCCCGGGACTAGCGGGGGAGACAGATACGCAGTATTTT. Its translation: CASSPPGLAGETDTQYF. The chain couples TRBV6-1 to TRBJ2-3, with 14 bases that match TRBD2. CDR3 length equals 17 residues. Germline loops: CDR1 MNHNS, CDR2 SASEGT. V lost 5 bases to trimming and J lost 3 bases; unmatched junction nucleotides: 7.

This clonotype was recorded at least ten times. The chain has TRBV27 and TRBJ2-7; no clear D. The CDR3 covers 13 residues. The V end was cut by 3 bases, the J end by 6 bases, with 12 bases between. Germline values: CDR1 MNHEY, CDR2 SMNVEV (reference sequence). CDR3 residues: CASSFKSQLEQYF. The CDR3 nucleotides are TGTGCCAGCAGTTTTAAGAGTCAACTCGAGCAGTACTTC.

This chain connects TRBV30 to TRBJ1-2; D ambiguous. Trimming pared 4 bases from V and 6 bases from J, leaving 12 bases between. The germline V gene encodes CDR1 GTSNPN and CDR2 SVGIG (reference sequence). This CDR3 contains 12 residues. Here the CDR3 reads CAWIGGIDGYTF. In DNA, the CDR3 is TGTGCCTGGATCGGCGGGATAGATGGCTACACCTTC.

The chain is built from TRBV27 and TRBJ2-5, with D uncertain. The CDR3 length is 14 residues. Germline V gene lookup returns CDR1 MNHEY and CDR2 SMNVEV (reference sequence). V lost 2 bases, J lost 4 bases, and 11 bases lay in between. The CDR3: CASSLGWERETQYF. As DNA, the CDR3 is TGTGCCAGCAGTTTAGGATGGGAAAGAGAGACCCAGTACTTC.

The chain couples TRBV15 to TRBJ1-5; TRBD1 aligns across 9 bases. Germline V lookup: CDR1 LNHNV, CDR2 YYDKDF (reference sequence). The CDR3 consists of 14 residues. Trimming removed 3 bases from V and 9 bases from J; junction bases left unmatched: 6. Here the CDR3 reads CATSSAGQGTPQHF. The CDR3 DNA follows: TGTGCCACCAGCAGCGCGGGACAGGGAACGCCCCAGCATTTT.

CDR3 sequence (DNA): TGTGCCACCAGCAGAGAGAACGGTTCACCCCTCCACTTT. Encoded protein: CATSRENGSPLHF. This rearrangement joins TRBV15 to TRBJ1-6; D not resolved. CDR1 and CDR2 (germline): LNHNV, YYDKDF (reference sequence). The V gene lost 0 bases and the J gene lost 9 bases, with 6 bases spanning the gap. CDR3 length: 13 residues.

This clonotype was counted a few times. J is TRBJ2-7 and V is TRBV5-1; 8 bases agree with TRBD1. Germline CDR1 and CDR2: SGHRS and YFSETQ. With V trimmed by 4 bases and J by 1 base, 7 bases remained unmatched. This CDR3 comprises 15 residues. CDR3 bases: TGCGCCAGCAGCCCCGGGACAGGTCTTTCCTACGAGCAGTACTTC. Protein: CASSPGTGLSYEQYF.

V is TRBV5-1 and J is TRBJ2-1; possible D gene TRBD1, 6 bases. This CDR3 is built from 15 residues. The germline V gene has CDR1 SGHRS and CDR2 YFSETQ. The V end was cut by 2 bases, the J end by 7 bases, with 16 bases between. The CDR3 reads CASSFDRFGWNEQFF. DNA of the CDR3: TGCGCCAGCAGCTTTGACAGGTTCGGTTGGAATGAGCAGTTCTTC.